This T cell receptor beta chain was recovered during a study of T cell repertoires in cytomegalovirus infection. About the study: Recently identified HLA-C-restricted CMV epitopes and well-studied HLA-B-restricted CMV epitopes were used by the study. CMV infection and matching HLA type were both indicated by public TCR beta signatures.

This clonotype was observed once. Its cognate antigen is unknown. TCRdb re-called the reads through MiXCR, storing one row per CDR3 protein. The data show about 920,000 distinct CDR3 sequences, with about a third seen just once and about an eighth held by the top ten. Study-level points and caveats: People with CMV and the relevant HLA were identified by cumulative public TCR beta family frequency. HLA-C-restricted, CMV-specific TCR beta clonotypes were dominant ex vivo.

CDR3 size: 15 residues. Germline-derived CDR1 and CDR2 are MNHGY and SAAAGT. J lost 0 bases, V lost 6 bases, and 7 bases had no gene match. This sequence was found in a human donor in good health (CMV status not recorded). Some clones in this sample may be carry-over from other donors' samples. This specimen consisted of cultured CD8+ T cells from PBMCs, obtained from culture after CMV antigen stimulation. The chain links TRBV6-8 to TRBJ2-5, with TRBD1 identical over 7 bases. The CDR3 reads CASSRDSQHQETQYF. The CDR3 DNA follows: TGTGCCAGCAGCCGGGACAGCCAGCACCAAGAGACCCAGTACTTC.